This T cell receptor beta chain derives from a study of Graves' ophthalmopathy and Graves' hyperthyroidism. TCR beta CDR3 regions were amplified from RNA transcripts. Amplification began with first-round RT-PCR using HTBI primers, then second-round multiplex PCR was performed. TCRdb independently ran MiXCR on the multiplex PCR reads; one entry per CDR3 protein. The profile shows about 620,000 distinct CDR3 sequences, about 20% of them singletons. Hyperthyroidism cases were recent diagnoses of under 2 months' duration in people aged 18 to 65. Physicians reached a diagnosis by relying on clinical symptoms, serum thyroxine, TRAb, thyroid ultrasound and orbital computed tomography. This CDR3 comprises 15 residues. Per germline, CDR1 SGHRS and CDR2 YFSETQ. Trimming removed 0 bases from V and 0 bases from J, with 9 bases in between.

The chain links TRBV5-1 to TRBJ1-1; no firm D call. This sequence originates from a woman aged 18 to 35 with stable Graves' hyperthyroidism. Some clones in this sample may be carry-over from other donors' samples. Specimen: peripheral blood. The DNA for the CDR3 is TGCGCCAGCAGCTTGGATCAGCTCATGAACACTGAAGCTTTCTTT. Translated: CASSLDQLMNTEAFF.